The next 8 T cell receptor beta chains were all read from a single sample in a study of T-cell memory formation after mild COVID-19. TCRdb ran MiXCR on the 5' RACE reads and lists one entry per CDR3 protein. Of fewer than 700,000 distinct CDR3 sequences listed, roughly a fifth were seen once; the top ten hold under 8.5%. Specimen: PBMCs or a T cell subset sorted from them (not recorded which). The receptors here all came from an adult woman who had mild COVID-19 (a few samples of this study predate the infection). Cell type and time point are not known.

There are a few counts of this clonotype. The chain recombines TRBV19 with TRBJ2-2; D may match TRBD1 or TRBD2 (5 bases each). The CDR3 contains 12 residues. V gave up 5 bases and J gave up 6 bases, with 7 bases separating them. Germline CDR1 LNHDA, CDR2 SQIVND (reference sequence). The CDR3 protein is CASSGDAGELFF. Written as DNA, the CDR3 is TGTGCCAGTAGTGGGGACGCCGGGGAGCTGTTTTTT.

The CDR3 coding sequence is TGTGCCAGCAGCTTAACGCCGGGTCGCCCGGATACGCAGTATTTT. It codes for CASSLTPGRPDTQYF. The rearrangement joins TRBV7-3 to TRBJ2-3; D remains ambiguous. The germline V gene encodes CDR1 SGHTA and CDR2 FQGTGA. The CDR3 is 15 amino acids. Deletions cut 0 bases from V and 6 bases from J, with 13 bases between.

V and J are TRBV7-2 and TRBJ2-7; D is uncertain. V was cut by 2 bases and J by 5 bases, with 10 bases left in between. Per germline, CDR1 SGHTA and CDR2 FQGNSA. The CDR3 totals 13 residues. The CDR3 here is CASSLWGRDEQYF. The CDR3 DNA is TGTGCCAGCAGCTTATGGGGTAGAGACGAGCAGTACTTC.

A few counts support this clonotype. V usage is TRBV25-1 and J usage is TRBJ2-7; D is undetermined. This CDR3 contains 13 residues. The germline V and J ends were trimmed by 5 bases and 4 bases, with 12 bases remaining between them. Germline V gene lookup returns CDR1 MGHDK and CDR2 SYGVNS. DNA of the CDR3: TGTGCCAGCAGTCCCCTGTGGGGATACGAGCAGTACTTC. It specifies CASSPLWGYEQYF.

This sequence joins TRBV15 and TRBJ2-3, with D uncertain. The ends were cut back, 5 bases at V and 0 bases at J, with 12 bases in the middle. The CDR3 has 15 amino acids. Germline-derived CDR1 and CDR2 are LNHNV and YYDKDF (reference sequence). The CDR3 nucleotides are TGTGCCACCAGCCGTCCCGGAACGAGCACAGATACGCAGTATTTT. Its translation: CATSRPGTSTDTQYF.

The chain recombines TRBV6-1 with TRBJ2-4; D is tentatively TRBD1 or TRBD2 (6 bases each). The germline CDR1 and CDR2 sequences are MNHNS and SASEGT. The ends were cut back, 6 bases at V and 2 bases at J, with 11 bases in the middle. The CDR3 sequence is 14 residues long. CDR3 sequence reads: CASSQGGSKNIQYF. The CDR3 DNA reads as TGTGCCAGCAGCCAAGGGGGGTCCAAAAACATTCAGTACTTC.

The rearrangement links TRBV27 to TRBJ1-5; 7 bases are shared with TRBD1. This CDR3 spans 14 amino acids. V was pared by 8 bases and J by 6 bases, with 10 bases of the junction left unmatched. Germline V CDR1 and CDR2: MNHEY, SMNVEV (reference sequence). The CDR3 coding sequence is TGTGCCAGCTCCCCGGCAGGGGGAGGTCAGCCCCAGCATTTT. It yields the protein CASSPAGGGQPQHF.

This clonotype occurred many times. One junction end does not reproduce the germline sequence, and a read error may be involved. The chain links TRBV5-1 to TRBJ2-3; D is uncertain. The germline V gene encodes CDR1 SGHRS and CDR2 YFSETQ. This CDR3 has 12 amino acids. The CDR3 reads CASSFSTDTQYF. The DNA for the CDR3 is TGTGCCAGCAGCTTTAGCACAGATACGCAGTATTTT.